The next 26 T cell receptor beta chains were all read from a single sample in a study of response to subunit inactivated influenza vaccine. TCRdb itself ran the RT-PCR reads through MiXCR, one entry per CDR3 protein. The table lists about 520,000 distinct CDR3 sequences, about 25% of them singletons, with over 1.5% in the top ten. Material: CD4+ T cells sorted from PBMCs, obtained 4 to 6 days after vaccination. These receptors were obtained from a man aged 45-60 years who received an inactivated influenza vaccine.

CDR3 in amino acids: CASSQGALGDGYTF. As DNA, the CDR3 is TGTGCCAGCAGCCAAGGGGCCCTCGGGGATGGCTACACCTTC. The V call is TRBV3-1, the J call TRBJ1-2; D not resolved. The germline gives CDR1 LGHDT, CDR2 YNNKEL (reference sequence). CDR3 size: 14 residues. V was trimmed by 1 base and J by 6 bases, leaving 12 bases between them.

This sequence joins TRBV7-8 and TRBJ1-5; possible D gene TRBD1, 5 bases. The germline V gene encodes CDR1 SGHVS and CDR2 FQNEAQ. The CDR3 is made up of 15 amino acids. V gave up 5 bases and J gave up 5 bases, with 16 bases separating them. The CDR3 reads CASSSRDPSYQPQHF. CDR3 in DNA: TGTGCCAGCAGCAGCCGGGACCCCTCCTATCAGCCCCAGCATTTT.

The table lists this clonotype with a few counts. This sequence joins TRBV20-1 and TRBJ2-5, with unresolved D. V was cut by 3 bases and J by 2 bases, with 7 bases left in between. The CDR3 contains 12 residues. The germline V gene encodes CDR1 DFQATT and CDR2 SNEGSKA (reference sequence). CDR3 in DNA: TGCAGTGCTAGTAAACAGCAAGAGACCCAGTACTTC. Its translation: CSASKQQETQYF.

In its sample, this clonotype was seen a few times. The chain carries TRBV6-5 and TRBJ2-7, with TRBD2 matching over 7 bases. The CDR3 covers 15 residues. With 2 bases clipped from V and 2 bases from J, the junction kept 6 bases outside the gene matches. Germline loops: CDR1 MNHEY, CDR2 SVGAGI. CDR3 coding DNA: TGTGCCAGCAGTTACCGGGACTATTTCCCCTACGAGCAGTACTTC. Protein sequence: CASSYRDYFPYEQYF.

The V gene is TRBV10-3, the J gene TRBJ2-3, with a possible D match to TRBD1 (5 bases). The CDR3 covers 13 residues. V gave up 7 bases and J gave up 2 bases, with 10 bases separating them. Germline V CDR1 and CDR2: ENHRY, SYGVKD. For the CDR3, the DNA is TGTGCCATCACAGGGCGGTCCACAGATACGCAGTATTTT. It yields the protein CAITGRSTDTQYF.

This chain links TRBV5-6 with TRBJ1-5; tentatively, D is TRBD1 (6 bases). V shed 4 bases and J shed 3 bases, with 17 bases lying between them. From germline, CDR1 is SGHDT and CDR2 YYEEEE. The CDR3 is 16 residues long. CDR3 residues: CASSQGGGYDNQPQHF. In DNA form, the CDR3 reads TGTGCCAGCAGCCAAGGGGGGGGGTACGACAATCAGCCCCAGCATTTT.

Only a few counts were recorded for this clonotype. The rearrangement links TRBV9 to TRBJ2-3, with TRBD2 as a possible D gene (5 bases). The germline gives CDR1 SGDLS, CDR2 YYNGEE. CDR3 length: 15 residues. V was trimmed by 3 bases and J by 0 bases, leaving 11 bases between them. CDR3 sequence reads: CASSGERTSTDTQYF. Here the CDR3 DNA reads TGTGCCAGCAGCGGAGAGCGGACTAGCACAGATACGCAGTATTTT.

V gene TRBV20-1 combines with J gene TRBJ2-7, with TRBD2 as a possible D gene (6 bases). Germline V lookup: CDR1 DFQATT, CDR2 SNEGSKA (reference sequence). V was cut by 4 bases and J by 5 bases, with 12 bases left in between. CDR3 length: 12 amino acids. The CDR3 nucleotides read TGCAGTGCTAACGCGGGATTAAACGAGCAGTACTTC. Translation gives CSANAGLNEQYF.

This clonotype was counted between two and nine times. The chain recombines TRBV10-3 with TRBJ1-5, with 7 bases matching TRBD1. Germline V lookup: CDR1 ENHRY, CDR2 SYGVKD. Trimming at V came to 2 bases and at J to 3 bases, leaving 4 bases not matched to a gene. CDR3 length equals 15 residues. The CDR3 sequence is CAISEKGQLNQPQHF. The CDR3 bases are TGTGCCATCAGTGAGAAGGGACAGCTCAATCAGCCCCAGCATTTT.

There are many counts of this clonotype. The CDR3: CSVEEGGLAIRSYNEQFF. Written as DNA, the CDR3 is TGCAGCGTTGAAGAAGGGGGACTAGCGATTCGCTCCTACAATGAGCAGTTCTTC. The J gene is TRBJ2-1, the V gene TRBV29-1, with 10 bases identical to TRBD2. CDR3 length equals 18 residues. J was trimmed by 0 bases and V by 0 bases; bases with no gene match: 8. Germline values: CDR1 SQVTM, CDR2 ANQGSEA.

The CDR3 coding sequence is TGCAGTGCTAGAGATCGGCGACTAGCGGGGAAACACTACGAGCAGTACTTC. As protein: CSARDRRLAGKHYEQYF. The chain joins TRBV20-1 to TRBJ2-7; 11 bases line up with TRBD2. This CDR3 comprises 17 residues. V was clipped by 0 bases and J by 3 bases; unmatched bases: 10. The germline gives CDR1 DFQATT, CDR2 SNEGSKA (reference sequence).

The rearrangement links TRBV9 to TRBJ1-2, with TRBD1 identical over 9 bases. Trimming took 3 bases from V and 9 from J; bases not matched to a gene: 12. This CDR3 region has 15 residues. The germline CDR1 and CDR2 sequences are SGDLS and YYNGEE. CDR3 in amino acids: CASSGGAGQGRSYTF. CDR3 coding DNA: TGTGCCAGCAGCGGGGGAGCGGGACAGGGTAGGAGCTACACCTTC.

This CDR3 is CASSPPGTGGYTF. CDR3 DNA: TGTGCCAGCAGTCCCCCTGGGACGGGCGGCTACACCTTC. The rearrangement joins TRBV12-3 or TRBV12-4 to TRBJ1-2; tentatively, D is TRBD1 (5 bases). Trimming took 5 bases from V and 8 from J, leaving 15 bases between them. The CDR3 runs 13 residues.

A few counts support this clonotype. This chain links TRBV9 with TRBJ2-7, with TRBD2 matching over 10 bases. Germline V gene lookup returns CDR1 SGDLS and CDR2 YYNGEE. This CDR3 region has 15 residues. The ends lost 4 bases at V and 5 bases at J; junction bases unmatched: 9. For the CDR3, the DNA is TGTGCCAGCAGCCCTACGAGCGGGAGGGCCGACGAGCAGTACTTC. As protein: CASSPTSGRADEQYF.

The chain links TRBV20-1 to TRBJ2-7; 9 positions agree with TRBD1. CDR3 length: 15 residues. V was pared by 2 bases and J by 0 bases, with 5 bases of the junction left unmatched. CDR1 and CDR2 from the germline V gene are DFQATT and SNEGSKA (reference sequence). CDR3 loop: CSARNGQGSSYEQYF. CDR3 bases: TGCAGTGCTAGAAATGGACAGGGGAGCTCCTACGAGCAGTACTTC.

V and J are TRBV7-9 and TRBJ2-1, with D tentatively TRBD2 (7 bases). From germline, CDR1 is SEHNR and CDR2 FQNEAQ (reference sequence). V was pared by 6 bases and J by 3 bases, with 18 bases between. CDR3 size: 16 residues. CDR3 residues: CASSRGRDNVYNEQFF. The DNA for the CDR3 is TGTGCCAGCAGTCGTGGGAGGGACAACGTCTACAATGAGCAGTTCTTC.

The chain links TRBV20-1 to TRBJ2-1; the D gene is possibly TRBD2 (5 bases). V lost 6 bases, J lost 7 bases, and 10 bases lay in between. The V gene's germline CDR1 is DFQATT and CDR2 SNEGSKA (reference sequence). The CDR3 runs 11 residues. CDR3 sequence: CSAEDSNEQFF. The CDR3 DNA follows: TGCAGTGCCGAGGACTCTAATGAGCAGTTCTTC.

This clonotype has just a few counts. The genes are TRBV7-9 and TRBJ1-1; a possible D gene is TRBD1 (5 bases). CDR1 and CDR2 (germline): SEHNR, FQNEAQ (reference sequence). This CDR3 is 15 amino acids long. V lost 5 bases and J lost 3, with 16 bases in between. CDR3 DNA: TGTGCCAGCAGCCCCAGGCAGGGTAGGGACACTGAAGCTTTCTTT. Translated, it gives CASSPRQGRDTEAFF.

This clonotype has ten or more counts. The J gene is TRBJ1-1, the V gene TRBV29-1; no firm D call. CDR3 length: 10 amino acids. Germline V gene data show CDR1 as SQVTM and CDR2 as ANQGSEA. Trimming removed 6 bases at V and 1 base at J, with 3 bases between. DNA of the CDR3: TGCAGCGTATCGAACACTGAAGCTTTCTTT. Its translation: CSVSNTEAFF. The complete variable domain, with remaining parts taken from reference TRBV29-1 and TRBJ1-1, reads SAVISQKPSRDICQRGTSLTIQCQVDSQVTMMFWYRQQPGQSLTLIATANQGSEATYESGFVIDKFPISRPNLTFSTLTVSNMSPEDSSIYLCSVSNTEAFFGQGTRLTVV.

This chain links TRBV7-8 with TRBJ1-4; D uncertain. This CDR3 has 14 residues. Per the germline V gene, CDR1 is SGHVS and CDR2 is FQNEAQ. The V and J ends lost 1 base and 10 bases respectively, with 13 bases between them. DNA of the CDR3: TGTGCCAGCAGCTTAGTCCGGCCCCGGGGAAAACTGTTTTTT. This gives the protein CASSLVRPRGKLFF.

This clonotype was observed a handful of times. A junction boundary mismatches the germline segment, possibly from a read error. This chain connects TRBV3-1 to TRBJ2-1, with 7 positions matching TRBD1. The germline CDR1 and CDR2 sequences are LGHDT and YNNKEL (reference sequence). This CDR3 region has 14 residues. The CDR3 sequence: CASSPSTWTGRSVF. The CDR3 nucleotides are TGTGCCAGCAGCCCTTCAACTTGGACAGGCCGATCGGTCTTC.

This clonotype appeared a few times. The V gene is TRBV6-2 or TRBV6-3, the J gene TRBJ1-2; 9 positions match TRBD1. Unmatched junction bases numbered 8, after V lost 4 bases and J lost 8 bases. The V gene's germline CDR1 is MNHEY and CDR2 SVGEGT. The CDR3 sequence is 14 residues long. CDR3 in amino acids: CASSSDRGLFGYTF. CDR3 DNA: TGTGCCAGCAGTTCGGACAGGGGATTGTTCGGCTACACCTTC.

The chain links TRBV7-6 to TRBJ2-7; D gene unclear. V lost 4 bases and J 2 bases, leaving 12 bases between the germline ends. There are 14 residues in the CDR3. Germline CDR1 is SGHVS and CDR2 is FNYEAQ. The CDR3 spells CASSSRIYPYEQYF. In DNA form, the CDR3 reads TGTGCCAGCAGCTCCAGGATTTACCCCTACGAGCAGTACTTC.

V usage is TRBV2 and J usage is TRBJ2-1, with TRBD2 matching 9 bases. After removal of 6 bases from V and 0 bases from J, the junction contained 6 bases not matched to a gene. Per the germline V gene, CDR1 is SNHLY and CDR2 is FYNNEI. CDR3 size: 16 residues. The CDR3 spells CASRLGLASSYNEQFF. DNA of the CDR3: TGTGCCAGCAGATTGGGACTAGCAAGCTCCTACAATGAGCAGTTCTTC.

This clonotype came up a few times. This sequence joins TRBV5-1 and TRBJ2-3, with 7 bases lining up with TRBD2. The CDR3 spans 15 residues. Germline V gene sequence: CDR1 SGHRS, CDR2 YFSETQ. Trimming cost V 5 bases and J 0 bases; bases outside gene matches: 6. This chain's CDR3 is CASRGDYPSTDTQYF. The CDR3 region has the DNA TGCGCCAGCAGAGGGGACTATCCTAGCACAGATACGCAGTATTTT.

The chain combines TRBV7-8 with TRBJ1-2, with a weak D call TRBD1 (5 bases). The CDR3 has 12 amino acids. Germline CDR1 and CDR2: SGHVS and FQNEAQ. V shed 7 bases and J shed 1 base, with 7 bases lying between them. CDR3 loop: CASTGDNYGYTF. CDR3 bases: TGTGCCAGCACGGGGGATAACTATGGCTACACCTTC.